This TCR beta chain derives from a study of cytomegalovirus exposure and HLA in healthy donors. This clone was picked up a small number of times. Its matching antigen is unknown. Sequencing was performed with immunoSEQ multiplex PCR; in TCRdb, only in-frame clones are kept and a portion is missing. The sample records about 200,000 clones, around 90% being singletons. The study's findings and limits: Rarity marked most TCR sequences, yet some public TCRs occurred in many donors. Among TCR beta chains, those listed as cytomegalovirus-associated numbered about 160.

From the roughly 110-subject validation cohort, which was separate from the roughly 630-subject first cohort, the donors were drawn. Trimming stripped 4 bases from V and 3 bases from J, with 21 bases between. This CDR3 spans 17 amino acids. The V gene's germline CDR1 is SEHNR and CDR2 FQNEAQ (reference sequence). This clonotype was sampled from a young woman in good health and CMV-seropositive. The source material was PBMCs. The chain uses TRBV7-9 and TRBJ1-2; D unresolved. In nucleotides, the CDR3 is TGTGCCAGCAGCTCTTGGAGGACGGAGGTGAAGGACTATGGCTACACCTTC. This encodes CASSSWRTEVKDYGYTF.